This TCR beta chain was recovered during a study of T cell responses to AZD1222 COVID-19 vaccine. General study results and limits: Reportedly, nearly half the spike-specific TCRs target unmutated variant regions. Only six individuals given AZD1222 were seropositive at baseline. It was only after the peak T cell response that any repertoires were sampled. Among the donors, most were white British and more were female, and clonal diversity was possibly underestimated.

As regards this clone: Its antigen remains unidentified.

Profiled with immunoSEQ multiplex PCR; TCRdb holds only in-frame clones, not every one. The sample holds 160,000 or so clones; under 95% are singletons and the top ten take around 4.4%. V gave up 5 bases and J gave up 1 base, with 8 bases separating them. The length of the CDR3 is 13 residues. The germline gives CDR1 LNHDA, CDR2 SQIVND (reference sequence). The receptor was derived from an adult in good health. The V gene is TRBV19, the J gene TRBJ1-2; unclear D gene. This specimen was peripheral blood, taken on day 0 of MenACWY control vaccination. CDR3 residues: CASSHDINYGYTF. In DNA form, the CDR3 reads TGTGCCAGTAGTCACGACATTAACTATGGCTACACCTTC.